This record looks at one T cell receptor beta chain sequence and its context. The V end lost 1 base, the J end lost 3 bases, and 13 bases lay between the germline ends. Germline loops: CDR1 SGHTA, CDR2 FQGNSA. There are 15 residues in the CDR3. This sample is drawn from a study of blood T cell repertoires in COVID-19. The overall study: Samples came from the United States, Italy and Spain, spanning acute and convalescent COVID-19.

TCRdb keeps only in-frame clones here, not all; method: immunoSEQ multiplex PCR. The sample yields approximately 76,000 clones, approximately 85% seen once. The chain links TRBV7-2 to TRBJ2-7, with a weak D call TRBD2 (6 bases). The clonotype originates from a human donor in a cohort sampled during active COVID-19. Sequenced input: peripheral blood. In nucleotides, the CDR3 is TGTGCCAGCAGCTTAGGCGTGGGAGGTTACTACGAGCAGTACTTC. Translating gives CASSLGVGGYYEQYF. The whole variable domain, filled in from reference TRBV7-2 and TRBJ2-7, reads GAGVSQSPSNKVTEKGKDVELRCDPISGHTALYWYRQSLGQGLEFLIYFQGNSAPDKSGLPSDRFSAERTGGSVSTLTIQRTQQEDSAVYLCASSLGVGGYYEQYFGPGTRLTVT.